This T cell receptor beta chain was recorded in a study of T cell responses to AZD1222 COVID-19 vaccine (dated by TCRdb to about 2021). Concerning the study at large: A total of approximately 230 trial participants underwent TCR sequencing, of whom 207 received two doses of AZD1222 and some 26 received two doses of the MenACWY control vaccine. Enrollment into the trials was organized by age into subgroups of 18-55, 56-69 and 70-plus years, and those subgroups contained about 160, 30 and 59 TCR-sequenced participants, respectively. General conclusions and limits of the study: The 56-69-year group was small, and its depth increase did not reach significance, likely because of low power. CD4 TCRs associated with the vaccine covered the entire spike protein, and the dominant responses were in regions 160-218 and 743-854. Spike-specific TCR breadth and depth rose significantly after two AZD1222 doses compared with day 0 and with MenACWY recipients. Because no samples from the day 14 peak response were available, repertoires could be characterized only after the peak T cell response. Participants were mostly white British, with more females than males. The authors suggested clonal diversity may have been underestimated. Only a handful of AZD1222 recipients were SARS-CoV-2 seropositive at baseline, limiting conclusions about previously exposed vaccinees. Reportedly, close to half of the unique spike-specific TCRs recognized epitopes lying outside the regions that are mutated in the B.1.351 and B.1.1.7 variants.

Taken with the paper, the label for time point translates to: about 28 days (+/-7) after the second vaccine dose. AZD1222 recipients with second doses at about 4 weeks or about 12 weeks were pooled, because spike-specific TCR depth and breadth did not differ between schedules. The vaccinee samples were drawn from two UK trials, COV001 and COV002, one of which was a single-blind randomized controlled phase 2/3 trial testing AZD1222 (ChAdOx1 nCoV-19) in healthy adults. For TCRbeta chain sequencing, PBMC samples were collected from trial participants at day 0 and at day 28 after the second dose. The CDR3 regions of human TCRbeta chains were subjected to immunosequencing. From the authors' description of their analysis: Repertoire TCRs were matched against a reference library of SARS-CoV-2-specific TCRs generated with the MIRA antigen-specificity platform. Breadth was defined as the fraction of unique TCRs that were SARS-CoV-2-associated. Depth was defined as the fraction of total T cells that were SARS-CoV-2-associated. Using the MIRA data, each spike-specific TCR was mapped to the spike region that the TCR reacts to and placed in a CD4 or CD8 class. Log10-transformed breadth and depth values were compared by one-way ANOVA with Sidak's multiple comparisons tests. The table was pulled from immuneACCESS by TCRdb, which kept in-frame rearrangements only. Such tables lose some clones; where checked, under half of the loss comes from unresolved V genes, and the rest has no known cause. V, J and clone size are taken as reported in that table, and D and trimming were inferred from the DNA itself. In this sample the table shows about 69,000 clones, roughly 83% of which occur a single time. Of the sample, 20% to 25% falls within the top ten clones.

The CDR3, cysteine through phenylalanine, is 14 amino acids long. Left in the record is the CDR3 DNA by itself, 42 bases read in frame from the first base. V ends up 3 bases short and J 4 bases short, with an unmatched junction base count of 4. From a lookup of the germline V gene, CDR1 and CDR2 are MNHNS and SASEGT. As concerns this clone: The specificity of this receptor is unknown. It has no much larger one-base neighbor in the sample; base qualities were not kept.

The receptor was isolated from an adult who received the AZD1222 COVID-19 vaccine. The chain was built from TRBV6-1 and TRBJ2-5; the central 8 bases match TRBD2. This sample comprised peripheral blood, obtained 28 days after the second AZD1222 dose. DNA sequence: TGTGCCAGCAGTGATGGCGGGGGGAGAGAGACCCAGTACTTC. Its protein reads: CASSDGGGRETQYF.